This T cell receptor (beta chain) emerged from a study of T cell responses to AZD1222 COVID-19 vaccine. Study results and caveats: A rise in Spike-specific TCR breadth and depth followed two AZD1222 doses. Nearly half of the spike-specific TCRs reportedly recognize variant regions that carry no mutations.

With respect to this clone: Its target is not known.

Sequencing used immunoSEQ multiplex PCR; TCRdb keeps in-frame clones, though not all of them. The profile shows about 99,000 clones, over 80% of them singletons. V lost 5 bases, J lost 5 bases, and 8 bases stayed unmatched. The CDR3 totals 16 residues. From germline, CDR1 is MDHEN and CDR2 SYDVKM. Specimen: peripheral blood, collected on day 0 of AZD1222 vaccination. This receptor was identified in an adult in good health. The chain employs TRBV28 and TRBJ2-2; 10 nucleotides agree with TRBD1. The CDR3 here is CASSPGDRGRTGELFF. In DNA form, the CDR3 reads TGTGCCAGCAGTCCGGGGGACAGGGGACGGACCGGGGAGCTGTTTTTT.